This TCR beta chain emerged from a study of cytomegalovirus exposure and HLA in healthy donors. General study points: Per a later analysis, HLA-associated TCR beta chains showed more clonal expansion than other, equally common TCR beta chains. Later on, an analysis found that several of the most significant clusters appeared to be linked to common viral pathogens, which included parvovirus B19.

Amplification used 60 Vbeta primers and 13 Jbeta primers. Libraries were prepared by immunoSEQ multiplex PCR; TCRdb keeps only in-frame clonotypes and omits some of them. Among around 150,000 clones listed, approximately 80% were seen once. This clone occurred once. Antigen specificity is unknown. After removal of 3 bases from V and 8 bases from J, the junction contained 5 bases not matched to a gene. This CDR3 spans 13 amino acids. Germline-derived CDR1 and CDR2 are SGHAT and FQNNGV. The chain has TRBV11-2 and TRBJ1-2, with TRBD1 matching over 8 bases. The sequence came from a man aged 50-59 years in good health and CMV-seronegative. Sequencing was done on a sample of PBMCs. CDR3 DNA sequence: TGTGCCAGCAGCTTTGGACAGGGAGGAGGCTACACCTTC. This encodes CASSFGQGGGYTF.